The 11 T cell receptor beta chains in this list originate from one sample, sequenced in a study of human T cells and chemical hapten exposure. Stated time point: patch test 1, 2 weeks after DPC sensitization. As to treatment: therapeutic diphenylcyclopropenone sensitization with weekly scalp DPC. Each CDR3 protein is one row after TCRdb ran MiXCR on the RACE reads. Of 150,000 to 200,000 distinct CDR3 sequences listed, about 14% are singletons. The sequencing used whole blood, collected in connection with sensitization to the hapten diphenylcyclopropenone (DPC). Source of these receptors: a woman aged 30 to 39 with alopecia areata. Some clones in this sample may be carry-over from other donors' samples.

The chain has TRBV28 and TRBJ1-2; D gene ambiguous. The V gene's germline CDR1 is MDHEN and CDR2 SYDVKM. The germline V and J ends were trimmed by 2 bases and 6 bases, with 10 bases remaining between them. The CDR3 loop spans 13 amino acids. CDR3 sequence: CASSLIGRNGYTF. In nucleotides, the CDR3 is TGTGCCAGCAGTTTAATCGGCAGAAATGGCTACACCTTC.

This clonotype was observed a handful of times. The chain joins TRBV5-5 to TRBJ2-6; D call uncertain. The germline V gene has CDR1 SGHKS and CDR2 YYEKEE (reference sequence). With 6 bases removed from V and 2 bases from J, the gap between germline ends came to 15 bases. The CDR3 loop spans 16 amino acids. DNA of the CDR3: TGTGCCAGCACCTTTTCTTGGGCCACTGGGGCCAACGTCCTGACTTTC. Translated, it gives CASTFSWATGANVLTF. Full variable domain (missing parts from reference TRBV5-5 and TRBJ2-6): DAGVTQSPTHLIKTRGQQVTLRCSPISGHKSVSWYQQVLGQGPQFIFQYYEKEERGRGNFPDRFSARQFPNYSSELNVNALLLGDSALYLCASTFSWATGANVLTFGAGSRLTVL.

This clonotype was detected a few times. The rearrangement links TRBV18 to TRBJ1-5, with D unresolved. Germline assignment: CDR1 KGHSH and CDR2 LQKENI. The V and J ends lost 3 bases and 6 bases respectively, with 12 bases between them. This CDR3 is 14 amino acids long. The CDR3 spells CASSPRSEGQPQHF. In DNA, the CDR3 is TGTGCCAGCTCACCCCGGTCCGAAGGTCAGCCCCAGCATTTT.

This rearrangement joins TRBV20-1 to TRBJ2-1; 10 bases agree with TRBD2. The germline gives CDR1 DFQATT, CDR2 SNEGSKA (reference sequence). V lost 0 bases to trimming and J lost 10 bases; unmatched junction nucleotides: 15. This CDR3 spans 17 amino acids. CDR3 sequence: CSARDPRRAGGSGEQFF. CDR3 coding DNA: TGCAGTGCTAGAGACCCTCGCAGAGCGGGAGGGTCAGGGGAGCAGTTCTTC.

The V gene is TRBV5-1, the J gene TRBJ1-2, with a tentative D call TRBD1 (5 bases). CDR3 size: 13 residues. Trimming shortened V by 5 bases and J by 5 bases, and 13 bases separated the two germline ends. Per the germline V gene, CDR1 is SGHRS and CDR2 is YFSETQ. CDR3 loop: CASREGSGYGYTF. The CDR3 nucleotides are TGCGCCAGCAGAGAGGGGTCTGGGTATGGCTACACCTTC.

This clonotype showed up just a few times. The rearrangement uses TRBV12-3 or TRBV12-4 and TRBJ1-3; the D is unclear. The CDR3 contains 12 residues. Trimming removed 3 bases at V and 9 bases at J, with 9 bases between. CDR3 amino acids: CASSLPPSTIYF. DNA of the CDR3: TGTGCCAGCAGTTTGCCTCCTAGCACCATATATTTT.

This chain connects TRBV6-5 to TRBJ1-4, with D unresolved. Trimming pared 2 bases from V and 5 bases from J, leaving 15 bases between. The CDR3 has 16 amino acids. Germline lookup yields CDR1 MNHEY and CDR2 SVGAGI. The CDR3 spells CASSYNKPGANEKLFF. The CDR3 bases are TGTGCCAGCAGTTACAACAAGCCCGGTGCCAATGAAAAACTGTTTTTT.

This clonotype turned up a few times. The V call is TRBV12-3 or TRBV12-4, the J call TRBJ2-6, with 8 bases matching TRBD1. The CDR3 is made up of 16 amino acids. The junction had 5 bases not matched to a gene; V was cut back by 5 bases and J by 2 bases. CDR3: CASSPRTGTGANVLTF. CDR3 nucleotide sequence: TGTGCCAGCAGTCCCCGGACAGGGACTGGGGCCAACGTCCTGACTTTC.

V is TRBV5-6 and J is TRBJ2-3; D gene unclear. The CDR3 runs to 15 residues. The germline CDR1 and CDR2 sequences are SGHDT and YYEEEE. The V and J ends lost 1 base and 0 bases respectively, with 9 bases between them. CDR3 residues: CASSLNVFSTDTQYF. CDR3 DNA sequence: TGTGCCAGCAGCTTGAATGTCTTTAGCACAGATACGCAGTATTTT.

CDR3 residues: CASTAGGSGANVLTF. The CDR3 bases are TGTGCCAGCACCGCAGGAGGCTCTGGGGCCAACGTCCTGACTTTC. This chain links TRBV6-2 or TRBV6-3 with TRBJ2-6, with a possible D match to TRBD2 (5 bases). The germline V gene has CDR1 MNHEY and CDR2 SVGEGT. The CDR3 is made up of 15 amino acids. Trimming removed 7 bases at V and 0 bases at J, with 10 bases between.

This clonotype was found many times. The V call is TRBV3-1, the J call TRBJ1-5; 8 bases map to TRBD1. Germline loops: CDR1 LGHDT, CDR2 YNNKEL (reference sequence). J lost 6 bases, V lost 3 bases, and 10 bases had no gene match. The length of the CDR3 is 16 residues. CDR3 nucleotides: TGTGCCAGCAGCCATGGGGGACAGGACGCGGGTCAGCCCCAGCATTTT. This sequence encodes CASSHGGQDAGQPQHF.